These 9 T cell receptor beta chains share one sample of origin, sequenced in a study of blood T cell repertoires in COVID-19. Generated by immunoSEQ multiplex PCR, the TCRdb table keeps only in-frame clones and is missing some. The profile shows more than 40,000 clones, around 86% of them singletons. The sample comprised PBMCs or T cells enriched from blood (not recorded which). The receptors originated from a woman between 50 and 59 years old who had recovered from COVID-19.

This chain uses TRBV9 with TRBJ2-3; D may be TRBD2 (6 bases). CDR3 length: 15 amino acids. Germline CDR1 SGDLS, CDR2 YYNGEE. Deletions cut 1 base from V and 8 bases from J, with 17 bases between. The CDR3 spells CASSVSSTSLGTQYF. CDR3 bases: TGTGCCAGCAGCGTATCTAGTACTAGCTTAGGTACGCAGTATTTT.

J is TRBJ2-7 and V is TRBV4-2; a possible D gene is TRBD2 (6 bases). V was trimmed by 0 bases and J by 3 bases, leaving 9 bases between them. This CDR3 is 14 amino acids long. Germline-derived CDR1 and CDR2 are LGHNA and YNFKEQ. CDR3 residues: CASSQDLGGYEQYF. In DNA, the CDR3 is TGTGCCAGCAGCCAAGATCTCGGGGGCTACGAGCAGTACTTC.

This clone was seen a single time. V and J are TRBV6-5 and TRBJ1-4; D remains unclear. The CDR3 covers 14 residues. Trimming removed 0 bases at V and 7 bases at J, with 9 bases between. Germline loops: CDR1 MNHEY, CDR2 SVGAGI. Written as DNA, the CDR3 is TGTGCCAGCAGTTACTCGAAGGAGGGTGAAAAACTGTTTTTT. Protein product: CASSYSKEGEKLFF.

V and J are TRBV2 and TRBJ2-1; 12 bases are a match to TRBD1. The ends lost 7 bases at V and 8 bases at J; junction bases unmatched: 6. This CDR3 has 14 residues. Germline V CDR1 and CDR2: SNHLY, FYNNEI. CDR3 DNA sequence: TGTGCCAGCAACCGGGACAGGGGGCGCGATGAGCAGTTCTTC. Residues: CASNRDRGRDEQFF.

The chain has TRBV28 and TRBJ2-5; the D gene is possibly TRBD1 (6 bases). The germline V gene has CDR1 MDHEN and CDR2 SYDVKM. V shed 6 bases and J shed 7 bases, with 15 bases lying between them. The CDR3 sequence is 13 residues long. The CDR3 region has the DNA TGTGCCAGCAGAACAACAGGGCTGGGGACCCAGTACTTC. This gives the protein CASRTTGLGTQYF.

This clone was counted a single time. This chain connects TRBV4-3 to TRBJ2-1; D is undetermined. Germline loops: CDR1 LGHNA, CDR2 YSLEER. V was shortened by 0 bases and J by 2 bases, with 11 bases between the two germline ends. This CDR3 comprises 16 residues. The CDR3 DNA reads TGCGCCAGCAGCCAAGATTGGCAGGCGACCTACAATGAGCAGTTCTTC. It is translated as CASSQDWQATYNEQFF.

This clone was recorded once. CDR3 coding DNA: TGCAGCGTTGAAGTTCGGGGTCGGGGGGCGTACGAGCAGTACTTC. Translated: CSVEVRGRGAYEQYF. This chain connects TRBV29-1 to TRBJ2-7; D is possibly TRBD2 (7 bases). This CDR3 has 15 amino acids. Germline V gene sequence: CDR1 SQVTM, CDR2 ANQGSEA. V lost 1 base and J lost 4, with 17 bases in between.

Remarks on this clone: The CDR3 ends on some other residue instead of the conserved phenylalanine or tryptophan, so this is likely a read error. The limits of the CDR3 on the DNA are not certain, so only TCRdb's listed CDR3 is given. J is TRBJ1-3 and V is TRBV7-9; TRBD1, the D gene given by the table, was not confirmed from the DNA. The CDR3 spans 13 residues, counting both ends. Germline V lookup: CDR1 SEHNR, CDR2 FQNEAQ (reference sequence). CDR3 sequence: CASSQGTGTPPII.

This clone showed up just once. The gene calls are TRBV7-2 and TRBJ2-7; D remains unclear. V was pared by 4 bases and J by 2 bases, with 9 bases between. CDR1 SGHTA and CDR2 FQGNSA come from the germline V gene. The CDR3 loop spans 13 amino acids. The CDR3 bases are TGTGCCAGCAGCTACGCAGGCCCCTACGAGCAGTACTTC. This codes for CASSYAGPYEQYF.